The 11 T cell receptor beta chains given below trace back to one sample, sequenced in a study of blood T cell repertoires in COVID-19. Repertoires were generated with immunoSEQ multiplex PCR, while TCRdb's copy carries only in-frame clones and drops some. This repertoire shows roughly 27,000 clones, around nine tenths found once; its top ten account for around 5%. The sequenced sample was peripheral blood. The receptors come from a human donor in a cohort sampled during active COVID-19.

This chain joins TRBV5-4 and TRBJ2-7; TRBD2 agrees at 10 bases. This CDR3 is 16 amino acids long. Germline V lookup: CDR1 SGHNT, CDR2 YYREEE (reference sequence). J gave up 5 bases and V 0 bases, and 8 bases lay outside the gene matches. The CDR3 sequence: CASSLVAGGPRDEQYF. In nucleotides, the CDR3 is TGTGCCAGCAGCTTGGTAGCGGGGGGCCCCAGGGACGAGCAGTACTTC.

This chain uses TRBV5-1 with TRBJ2-5; weak D call: TRBD1 (5 bases). CDR3 length equals 14 residues. Germline V CDR1 and CDR2: SGHRS, YFSETQ. The V gene lost 0 bases and the J gene lost 3 bases, with 9 bases spanning the gap. The CDR3: CASSLEGREETQYF. The CDR3 DNA reads as TGCGCCAGCAGCTTGGAGGGCAGGGAAGAGACCCAGTACTTC.

For the CDR3, the DNA is TGTGCCAGCTCAAAAAGCGGGACTAGCGGGGCGCTAAAAGAGACCCAGTACTTC. This gives the protein CASSKSGTSGALKETQYF. The chain has TRBV18 and TRBJ2-5; 13 nucleotides match TRBD2. This CDR3 is 18 amino acids long. V trimming: 5 bases; J trimming: 3 bases; junction bases outside the gene matches: 12. Germline V gene sequence: CDR1 KGHSH, CDR2 LQKENI. Full variable domain (outside the CDR3, taken from reference TRBV18 and TRBJ2-5): NAGVMQNPRHLVRRRGQEARLRCSPMKGHSHVYWYRQLPEEGLKFMVYLQKENIIDESGMPKERFSAEFPKEGPSILRIQQVVRGDSAAYFCASSKSGTSGALKETQYFGPGTRLLVL.

The rearrangement joins TRBV7-6 to TRBJ2-3, with no clear D. With 5 bases removed from V and 1 base from J, the gap between germline ends came to 16 bases. The CDR3 runs to 16 residues. CDR1 SGHVS and CDR2 FNYEAQ come from the germline V gene. CDR3 residues: CASSRRLDQRTDTQYF. The CDR3 DNA reads TGTGCCAGCAGCCGACGGCTAGATCAACGCACAGATACGCAGTATTTT. The variable domain in full, completed from reference TRBV7-6 and TRBJ2-3, reads GAGVSQSPRYKVTKRGQDVALRCDPISGHVSLYWYRQALGQGPEFLTYFNYEAQQDKSGLPNDRFSAERPEGSISTLTIQRTEQRDSAMYRCASSRRLDQRTDTQYFGPGTRLTVL.

This rearrangement joins TRBV6-6 to TRBJ1-2, with a tentative D call TRBD1 (6 bases). There are 16 residues in the CDR3. The V and J ends lost 0 bases and 4 bases respectively, with 15 bases between them. Looked up from germline, CDR1 is MNHNY and CDR2 is SVGAGI (reference sequence). The CDR3 region has the DNA TGTGCCAGCAGTTACTCGGGCACAGGGTTAATCTATGGCTACACCTTC. Protein product: CASSYSGTGLIYGYTF.

The rearrangement joins TRBV9 to TRBJ2-1; D is uncertain. Germline CDR1 is SGDLS and CDR2 is YYNGEE. V was pared by 0 bases and J by 7 bases, with 8 bases between. The CDR3 consists of 13 residues. CDR3 region: CASSVAGGNEQFF. CDR3 bases: TGTGCCAGCAGCGTAGCGGGTGGGAATGAGCAGTTCTTC.

The chain uses TRBV7-2 and TRBJ2-1; 11 bases line up with TRBD2. CDR3 size: 15 residues. V was pared by 1 base and J by 7 bases, with 3 bases of the junction left unmatched. Looked up from germline, CDR1 is SGHTA and CDR2 is FQGNSA. The CDR3 coding sequence is TGTGCCAGCAGCTTAGAGAGACTAGCGGGGAATGAGCAGTTCTTC. This encodes CASSLERLAGNEQFF.

The chain carries TRBV5-4 and TRBJ2-7, with TRBD2 matching over 13 bases. CDR3 length equals 17 residues. The junction had 7 bases not matched to a gene; V was cut back by 0 bases and J by 4 bases. Germline CDR1 reads SGHNT; CDR2 reads YYREEE (reference sequence). CDR3 sequence reads: CASSLASGTSGTYEQYF. CDR3 in DNA: TGTGCCAGCAGCTTGGCCTCCGGGACTAGCGGGACATACGAGCAGTACTTC.

The chain joins TRBV7-9 to TRBJ2-3; no definite D call. The V gene's germline CDR1 is SEHNR and CDR2 FQNEAQ (reference sequence). V lost 2 bases and J 0 bases, leaving 12 bases between the germline ends. The CDR3 runs 16 residues. The CDR3 DNA reads as TGTGCCAGCAGCTTAAATCAGGATCCTAGCACAGATACGCAGTATTTT. Translating gives CASSLNQDPSTDTQYF.

This chain uses TRBV7-8 with TRBJ1-2; no reliable D call. CDR3 size: 12 residues. V shed 5 bases and J shed 8 bases, with 12 bases lying between them. Germline CDR1 is SGHVS and CDR2 is FQNEAQ. The DNA for the CDR3 is TGTGCCAGCAGCCCTGGCGGTTCGGGCTACACCTTC. Protein sequence: CASSPGGSGYTF.

The chain employs TRBV15 and TRBJ2-7; TRBD1 is a possible D gene (6 bases). V was pared by 0 bases and J by 0 bases, with 12 bases between. The germline CDR1 and CDR2 sequences are LNHNV and YYDKDF (reference sequence). The length of the CDR3 is 16 residues. The CDR3 nucleotides read TGTGCCACCAGCAGAGATAAAGGGGGACACTCCTACGAGCAGTACTTC. Translation gives CATSRDKGGHSYEQYF.